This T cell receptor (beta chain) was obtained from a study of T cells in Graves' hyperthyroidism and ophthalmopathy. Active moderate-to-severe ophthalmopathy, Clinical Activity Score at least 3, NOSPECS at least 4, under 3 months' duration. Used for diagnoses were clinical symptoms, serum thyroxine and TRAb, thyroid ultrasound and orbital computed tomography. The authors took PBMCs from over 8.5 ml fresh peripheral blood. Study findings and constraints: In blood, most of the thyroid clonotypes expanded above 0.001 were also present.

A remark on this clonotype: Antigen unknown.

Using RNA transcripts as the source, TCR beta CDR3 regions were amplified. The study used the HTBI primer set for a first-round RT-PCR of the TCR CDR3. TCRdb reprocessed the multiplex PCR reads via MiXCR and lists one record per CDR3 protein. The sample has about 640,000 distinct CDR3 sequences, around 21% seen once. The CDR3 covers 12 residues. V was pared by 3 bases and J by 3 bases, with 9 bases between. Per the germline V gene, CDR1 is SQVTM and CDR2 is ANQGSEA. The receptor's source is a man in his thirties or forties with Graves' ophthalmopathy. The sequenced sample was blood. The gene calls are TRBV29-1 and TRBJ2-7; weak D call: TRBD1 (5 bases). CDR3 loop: CSVETVLYEQYF. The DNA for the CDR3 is TGCAGCGTTGAGACAGTCCTCTACGAGCAGTACTTC.